The clone carrying this TCR beta chain was recorded a few times. Libraries were prepared by immunoSEQ multiplex PCR; TCRdb keeps only in-frame clonotypes and omits some of them. The data contain around 35,000 clones, around 85% of them singletons. This record belongs to a study of blood T cell repertoires in COVID-19. In germline, CDR1 is LNHDA, CDR2 SQIVND (reference sequence). The J segment lost 0 bases and the V segment lost 3 bases, leaving 1 base of the junction unmatched. This CDR3 spans 14 amino acids. Seattle patients were enrolled while actively infected and followed longitudinally. The V call is TRBV19, the J call TRBJ1-1, with 7 nucleotides matching TRBD1. The clonotype originates from a man between 65 and 85 years old with COVID-19, enrolled during active disease. Input material: peripheral blood. The CDR3 loop is CASSMRGLNTEAFF. The DNA of the CDR3 is TGTGCCAGTAGTATGAGGGGGCTGAACACTGAAGCTTTCTTT.